The 5 T cell receptor beta chains given below trace back to one sample, sequenced in a study of blood T cells in healthy people across ages (dated by TCRdb to the mid-2010s). The library was obtained by 5' RACE. These reads were obtained on an Illumina HiSeq 2500. A second PCR of roughly 6 to 12 cycles was performed with a sample-barcoded 5' primer and a J-beta primer mix. TCRdb's own reprocessing of the public reads used fastp at Q25 and MiXCR and kept productive beta chains. Entries that share a CDR3 protein sequence are merged under the most common genes and DNA. A total of 700,000 to 1,000,000 distinct CDR3 sequences appear in this sample, 40% to 50% of them only once. In total, the top ten clones hold roughly 18% of the sample. The sample was blood. Receptors were obtained from a man aged 55 to 70 in good health.

This clonotype came up a few times. The V gene is TRBV20-1, the J gene TRBJ1-6, with D perhaps matching TRBD1 (6 bases). Between the trimmed V and J ends, which lost 3 bases and 10 bases, there was a span of 13 bases. This CDR3 comprises 13 residues. The germline gives CDR1 DFQATT, CDR2 SNEGSKA (reference sequence). The CDR3 nucleotides read TGCAGTGCTAGTTCGACAGGACGATCACCCCTCCACTTT. Protein product: CSASSTGRSPLHF.

This clonotype has only a few counts. The chain employs TRBV6-5 and TRBJ2-1; no clear D gene. Germline CDR1 is MNHEY and CDR2 is SVGAGI. CDR3 length equals 15 residues. The ends were cut back, 6 bases at V and 0 bases at J, with 12 bases in the middle. CDR3 sequence reads: CASSSVPGSYNEQFF. The CDR3 DNA reads TGTGCCAGCAGCTCCGTCCCGGGCTCCTACAATGAGCAGTTCTTC.

A few counts support this clonotype. CDR3 in amino acids: CASSPTSGPWDEQFF. The CDR3 DNA reads as TGTGCCAGCAGCCCAACTAGCGGGCCCTGGGATGAGCAGTTCTTC. This chain links TRBV6-2 or TRBV6-3 with TRBJ2-1; 9 bases line up with TRBD2. The CDR3 has 15 amino acids. Germline lookup yields CDR1 MNHEY and CDR2 SVGEGT. J gave up 8 bases and V 6 bases, and 11 bases lay outside the gene matches.

Comments on this clonotype: One junction end does not reproduce the germline sequence, and a read error may be involved. The chain joins TRBV27 to TRBJ2-7; a possible D gene is TRBD2 (5 bases). The CDR3 spans 15 residues. The germline gives CDR1 MNHEY, CDR2 SMNVEV (reference sequence). The chain's CDR3 is CASSFGLVGVYEQCF. DNA for the CDR3: TGTGCCAGCAGTTTCGGGCTAGTCGGGGTCTACGAGCAGTGCTTC.

The rearrangement links TRBV7-9 to TRBJ1-2; D may be TRBD1 (6 bases). The germline CDR1 and CDR2 sequences are SEHNR and FQNEAQ (reference sequence). The CDR3 covers 16 residues. The V gene lost 4 bases and the J gene lost 7 bases, with 22 bases spanning the gap. The chain's CDR3 is CASSSGGVGGFRGYTF. Here the CDR3 DNA reads TGTGCCAGCAGCTCTGGGGGCGTGGGGGGATTTCGTGGCTACACCTTC. Drawing the rest from reference TRBV7-9 and TRBJ1-2, the complete variable domain is DTGVSQNPRHKITKRGQNVTFRCDPISEHNRLYWYRQTLGQGPEFLTYFQNEAQLEKSRLLSDRFSAERPKGSFSTLEIQRTEQGDSAMYLCASSSGGVGGFRGYTFGSGTRLTVV.